This TCR beta chain was obtained from a study of control samples from healthy donors and cancer patients. Only in-frame clones appear in the TCRdb table, and some are missing; sequencing was by immunoSEQ multiplex PCR. The profile shows over 40,000 clones, around nine tenths of them singletons. The V gene's germline CDR1 is MNHNS and CDR2 SASEGT. Losses at the gene ends were 2 bases for V and 1 base for J; bases not matched to a gene: 2. This CDR3 is 15 amino acids long. This clonotype originated in a man aged 50 to 59 with head and neck cancer. Sequenced material: PBMCs. This chain links TRBV6-1 with TRBJ2-3; TRBD2 aligns across 8 bases. The CDR3 nucleotides are TGTGCCAGCAGTGAACTACTAGCGGGCACAGATACGCAGTATTTT. This encodes CASSELLAGTDTQYF.